The 18 T cell receptor beta chains below were found in one sample sequenced in a study of cytomegalovirus exposure and HLA in healthy donors. Profiling relied on immunoSEQ multiplex PCR, and the TCRdb table lists in-frame clones only, not all of them. The sample has roughly 150,000 clones, approximately 91% seen once. Specimen: PBMCs. The receptors were sampled from a woman aged 18-29 years in good health and CMV-seropositive.

DNA of the CDR3: TGTGCCAGCAGTTTAGAGGTTGGGGGAGGGCCCTTTGAGCGCGAGCAGTACTTC. Residues: CASSLEVGGGPFEREQYF. The chain employs TRBV28 and TRBJ2-7, with 7 nucleotides matching TRBD2. V was pared by 2 bases and J by 6 bases, with 19 bases of the junction left unmatched. The CDR3 sequence is 18 residues long. Germline V lookup: CDR1 MDHEN, CDR2 SYDVKM. The full variable domain, rest sourced from reference TRBV28 and TRBJ2-7, is DVKVTQSSRYLVKRTGEKVFLECVQDMDHENMFWYRQDPGLGLRLIYFSYDVKMKEKGDIPEGYSVSREKKERFSLILESASTNQTSMYLCASSLEVGGGPFEREQYFGPGTRLTVT.

This rearrangement joins TRBV4-1 to TRBJ2-3, with D possibly matching TRBD2 (5 bases). The CDR3 sequence is 16 residues long. CDR1 MGHRA and CDR2 YSYEKL come from the germline V gene. The V end was cut by 0 bases, the J end by 4 bases, with 14 bases between. CDR3 nucleotides: TGCGCCAGCAGCCAAGATAGCCGGGAAGGAGCAGATACGCAGTATTTT. Amino acid sequence: CASSQDSREGADTQYF.

The V and J genes are TRBV14 and TRBJ2-5, with TRBD1 identical over 8 bases. The V gene's germline CDR1 is SGHDN and CDR2 FVKESK. V shed 2 bases and J 2 bases; nucleotides not matched to a gene: 1. This CDR3 is 14 amino acids long. Here the CDR3 DNA reads TGTGCCAGCAGCCAATACAGGGGGCAAGAGACCCAGTACTTC. It is translated as CASSQYRGQETQYF.

The chain couples TRBV30 to TRBJ1-2; D is uncertain. V lost 1 base to trimming and J lost 0 bases, with 15 bases between them. CDR3 length equals 16 residues. The germline V gene encodes CDR1 GTSNPN and CDR2 SVGIG (reference sequence). The CDR3 spells CAWSAPRPTANYGYTF. DNA for the CDR3: TGTGCCTGGAGTGCCCCCCGGCCCACAGCTAACTATGGCTACACCTTC.

The chain links TRBV2 to TRBJ2-7; 7 positions match TRBD1. The germline gives CDR1 SNHLY, CDR2 FYNNEI. V shed 3 bases and J 6 bases; nucleotides not matched to a gene: 8. The CDR3 extends over 14 amino acids. CDR3 nucleotide sequence: TGTGCCAGCAGTGATTTCAGGGGGTTGCGCGAGCAGTACTTC. This gives the protein CASSDFRGLREQYF.

The count of this clone is one. The CDR3 DNA is TGTGCCAGCAGCGAGGACAGGGTCCCCTCCTACGAGCAGTACTTC. Protein: CASSEDRVPSYEQYF. This chain joins TRBV2 and TRBJ2-7; 8 nucleotides align to TRBD1. The V gene end was trimmed by 6 bases and the J gene end by 0 bases; junction bases not matched to a gene: 7. The CDR3 totals 15 residues. Germline loops: CDR1 SNHLY, CDR2 FYNNEI.

The chain has TRBV2 and TRBJ2-1; possible D gene TRBD2, 6 bases. This CDR3 spans 14 amino acids. Germline-derived CDR1 and CDR2 are SNHLY and FYNNEI. Deletions cut 7 bases from V and 6 bases from J, with 16 bases between. The CDR3 loop reads CASIILRGINEQFF. In DNA form, the CDR3 reads TGTGCCAGCATAATTCTTCGCGGGATCAATGAGCAGTTCTTC.

The chain combines TRBV5-1 with TRBJ2-3; 7 bases match TRBD2. This CDR3 comprises 14 residues. The germline V gene has CDR1 SGHRS and CDR2 YFSETQ. V shed 7 bases and J 2 bases; nucleotides not matched to a gene: 7. In DNA form, the CDR3 reads TGCGCCAGCCCAGAGCGGGACCTCACAGATACGCAGTATTTT. Translated, it gives CASPERDLTDTQYF.

This chain uses TRBV20-1 with TRBJ1-1; D is undetermined. CDR3 size: 11 residues. Germline V lookup: CDR1 DFQATT, CDR2 SNEGSKA (reference sequence). As DNA, the CDR3 is TGCAGCCAGCAGGTTAACACTGAAGCTTTCTTT. This gives the protein CSQQVNTEAFF.

The genes are TRBV27 and TRBJ2-1; perhaps TRBD1 as D (6 bases). V lost 8 bases and J lost 9, with 14 bases in between. Per germline, CDR1 MNHEY and CDR2 SMNVEV (reference sequence). The CDR3 sequence is 12 residues long. CDR3 DNA sequence: TGTGCCAGCCGTGGGGGCTTAGGTGAGCAGTTCTTC. Translation gives CASRGGLGEQFF.

The CDR3, as DNA: TGTGCCAGCAGCTCCCTTATCAGGGGCCCGGGGTCTAACTATGGCTACACCTTC. Amino acids: CASSSLIRGPGSNYGYTF. V gene TRBV11-2 combines with J gene TRBJ1-2; a possible D gene is TRBD1 (6 bases). With 4 bases removed from V and 0 bases from J, the gap between germline ends came to 21 bases. The CDR3 consists of 18 residues. Germline values: CDR1 SGHAT, CDR2 FQNNGV.

The V and J genes are TRBV6-5 and TRBJ1-3; D is unclear. CDR1 is MNHEY and CDR2 is SVGAGI in the germline V gene. CDR3 length equals 16 residues. The V end lost 0 bases, the J end lost 0 bases, and 9 bases lay between the germline ends. CDR3 region: CASSYSAGRSGNTIYF. The CDR3 coding sequence is TGTGCCAGCAGTTACTCGGCGGGCCGCTCTGGAAACACCATATATTTT.

This sequence joins TRBV28 and TRBJ2-1; 10 bases align to TRBD2. Unmatched junction bases numbered 10, after V lost 6 bases and J lost 8 bases. Germline V gene sequence: CDR1 MDHEN, CDR2 SYDVKM. The CDR3 runs 15 residues. CDR3 loop: CASSKKLAGSHEQFF. The CDR3 DNA sequence: TGTGCCAGCAGCAAGAAACTAGCGGGAAGTCATGAGCAGTTCTTC.

The V gene is TRBV28, the J gene TRBJ1-2; D may be TRBD1 (5 bases). CDR1 and CDR2 (germline): MDHEN, SYDVKM. The germline V and J ends were trimmed by 3 bases and 2 bases, with 13 bases remaining between them. CDR3 length: 15 residues. The CDR3 bases are TGTGCCAGCAGTTTTGGAGACAGTCAAAACTATGGCTACACCTTC. Translation: CASSFGDSQNYGYTF.

The V gene is TRBV27, the J gene TRBJ2-7; D may be TRBD2 (6 bases). The CDR3 has 15 amino acids. From germline, CDR1 is MNHEY and CDR2 SMNVEV (reference sequence). Deletions cut 1 base from V and 1 base from J, with 11 bases between. The CDR3 DNA follows: TGTGCCAGCAGTTTATTGGGTAGCGGATCCTACGAGCAGTACTTC. This encodes CASSLLGSGSYEQYF.

The chain recombines TRBV30 with TRBJ1-5; a weak D match, TRBD1 (6 bases). The CDR3 runs to 14 residues. Trimming took 0 bases from V and 2 from J, leaving 8 bases between them. CDR1 and CDR2 from the germline V gene are GTSNPN and SVGIG (reference sequence). CDR3 bases: TGTGCCTGGAGTGTTAACAGGGGCAATCAGCCCCAGCATTTT. Translating it yields CAWSVNRGNQPQHF. Filled out from reference TRBV30 and TRBJ1-5, the complete variable domain reads SQTIHQWPATLVQPVGSPLSLECTVEGTSNPNLYWYRQAAGRGLQLLFYSVGIGQISSEVPQNLSASRPQDRQFILSSKKLLLSDSGFYLCAWSVNRGNQPQHFGDGTRLSIL.

The CDR3 nucleotides are TGCGCCAGCATCCTCGGCGCGGGGACAGACCGCTTGCTGGAGACCCAGTACTTC. It codes for CASILGAGTDRLLETQYF. The chain carries TRBV10-1 and TRBJ2-5; possibly TRBD1 for D (7 bases). This CDR3 contains 18 residues. V dropped 7 bases and J dropped 5 bases, with 29 bases sitting between them. Germline-derived CDR1 and CDR2 are WNHNN and SYGVQD (reference sequence).

The chain recombines TRBV5-4 with TRBJ2-5, with D perhaps matching TRBD2 (5 bases). Trimming removed 0 bases at V and 7 bases at J, with 16 bases between. The CDR3 length is 15 residues. CDR1 is SGHNT, CDR2 YYREEE, per germline (reference sequence). In DNA, the CDR3 is TGTGCCAGCAGCTTGGACTCGCAGAGTGCGGGGACCCAGTACTTC. As protein: CASSLDSQSAGTQYF.